Listed here is a single T cell receptor beta chain. The antigen is undetermined. The V end was cut by 6 bases, the J end by 0 bases, with 17 bases between. The CDR3 runs to 16 residues. Germline values: CDR1 MNHNY, CDR2 SVGAGI (reference sequence). This entry comes from a study of T cell responses to AZD1222 COVID-19 vaccine. Recipients boosted at about 4 weeks or about 12 weeks are pooled. Study results and caveats: The span of vaccine-associated CD4 TCRs extended across spike, with dominance at 160-218 and 743-854.

TCRdb's table, derived via immunoSEQ multiplex PCR, lists solely in-frame clones and lacks some. The sample holds tens of thousands of clones; about nine tenths are singletons and the top ten take about 7%. Sequencing used peripheral blood, obtained 28 days after the second AZD1222 dose. This chain uses TRBV6-6 with TRBJ1-1; D is possibly TRBD1 (5 bases). The TCR comes from an adult who received the AZD1222 COVID-19 vaccine. DNA of the CDR3: TGTGCCAGCAGGAAAAATACCGGGACGGTGAACACTGAAGCTTTCTTT. It yields the protein CASRKNTGTVNTEAFF.